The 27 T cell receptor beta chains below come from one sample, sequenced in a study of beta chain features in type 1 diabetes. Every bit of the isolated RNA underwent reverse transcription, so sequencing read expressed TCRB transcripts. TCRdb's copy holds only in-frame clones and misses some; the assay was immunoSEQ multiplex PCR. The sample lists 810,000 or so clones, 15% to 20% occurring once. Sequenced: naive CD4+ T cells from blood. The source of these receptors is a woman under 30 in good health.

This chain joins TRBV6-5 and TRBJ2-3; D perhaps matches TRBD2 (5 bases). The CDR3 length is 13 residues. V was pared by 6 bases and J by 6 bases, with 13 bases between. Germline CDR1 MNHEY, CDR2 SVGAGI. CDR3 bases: TGTGCCAGCAGCCGGACTTTGATCGATACGCAGTATTTT. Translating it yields CASSRTLIDTQYF.

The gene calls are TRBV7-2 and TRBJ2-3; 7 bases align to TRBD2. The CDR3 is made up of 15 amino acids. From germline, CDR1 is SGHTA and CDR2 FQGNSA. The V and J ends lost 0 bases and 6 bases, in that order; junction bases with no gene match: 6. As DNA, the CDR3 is TGTGCCAGCAGCTTAGCGGGAGGGCCTCGGGATACGCAGTATTTT. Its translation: CASSLAGGPRDTQYF.

DNA for the CDR3: TGTGCCAGCAGCTCCGTTAGCGGGAGTCATCAAGAGACCCAGTACTTC. Amino acids: CASSSVSGSHQETQYF. The chain links TRBV7-9 to TRBJ2-5; 9 nucleotides align to TRBD2. The CDR3 extends over 16 amino acids. V was clipped by 4 bases and J by 2 bases; unmatched bases: 8. CDR1 and CDR2 from the germline V gene are SEHNR and FQNEAQ (reference sequence).

The CDR3 protein is CATSGSTDTQYF. DNA for the CDR3: TGTGCCACTAGCGGGAGCACAGATACGCAGTATTTT. V gene TRBV10-3 combines with J gene TRBJ2-3; the match to TRBD2 covers 8 bases. The CDR3 has 12 amino acids. The germline CDR1 and CDR2 sequences are ENHRY and SYGVKD. Germline trimming cut 10 bases from V and 0 bases from J; bases unmatched to any gene: 0.

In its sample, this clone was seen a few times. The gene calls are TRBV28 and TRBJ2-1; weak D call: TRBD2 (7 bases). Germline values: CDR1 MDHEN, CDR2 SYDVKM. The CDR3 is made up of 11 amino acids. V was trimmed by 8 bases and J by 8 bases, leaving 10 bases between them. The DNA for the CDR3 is TGTGCCAGCGGGAGGGGGGATGAGCAGTTCTTC. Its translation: CASGRGDEQFF.

In nucleotides, the CDR3 is TGTGCCAGCAGCTTAGCGGTGGCAGTGTACGGGGAGCTGTTTTTT. Translating gives CASSLAVAVYGELFF. The chain uses TRBV7-8 and TRBJ2-2; no clear D gene. Germline CDR1 is SGHVS and CDR2 is FQNEAQ. The CDR3 sequence is 15 residues long. Trimming left V 0 bases short and J 7 bases short, with 12 bases between. The full variable domain, with the rest looked up from reference TRBV7-8 and TRBJ2-2, is GAGVSQSPRYKVAKRGQDVALRCDPISGHVSLFWYQQALGQGPEFLTYFQNEAQLDKSGLPSDRFFAERPEGSVSTLKIQRTQQEDSAVYLCASSLAVAVYGELFFGEGSRLTVL.

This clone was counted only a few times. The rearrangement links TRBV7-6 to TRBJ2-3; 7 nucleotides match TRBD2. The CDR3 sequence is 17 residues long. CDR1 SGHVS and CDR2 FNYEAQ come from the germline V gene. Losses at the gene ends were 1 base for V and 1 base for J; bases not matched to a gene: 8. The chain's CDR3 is CASSLGAGTSGTDTQYF. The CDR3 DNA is TGTGCCAGCAGCTTAGGCGCCGGTACTAGCGGCACAGATACGCAGTATTTT.

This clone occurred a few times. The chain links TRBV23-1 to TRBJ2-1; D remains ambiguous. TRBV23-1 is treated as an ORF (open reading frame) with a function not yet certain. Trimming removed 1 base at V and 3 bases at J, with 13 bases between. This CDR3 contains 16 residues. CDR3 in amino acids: CASSQLGRPNYNEQFF. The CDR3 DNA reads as TGCGCCAGCAGTCAATTGGGCCGACCCAACTACAATGAGCAGTTCTTC.

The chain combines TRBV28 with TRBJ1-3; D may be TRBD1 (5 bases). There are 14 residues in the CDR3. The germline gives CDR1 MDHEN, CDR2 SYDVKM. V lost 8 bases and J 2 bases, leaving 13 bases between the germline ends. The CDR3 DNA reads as TGTGCCAGCCTTGGGGCCGGCACTGGAAACACCATATATTTT. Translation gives CASLGAGTGNTIYF.

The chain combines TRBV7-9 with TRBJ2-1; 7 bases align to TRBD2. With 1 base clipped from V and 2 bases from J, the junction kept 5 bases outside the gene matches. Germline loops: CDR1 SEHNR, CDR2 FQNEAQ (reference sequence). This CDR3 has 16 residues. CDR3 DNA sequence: TGTGCCAGCAGCTTAGGTGGCGGGAGTACCTACAATGAGCAGTTCTTC. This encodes CASSLGGGSTYNEQFF.

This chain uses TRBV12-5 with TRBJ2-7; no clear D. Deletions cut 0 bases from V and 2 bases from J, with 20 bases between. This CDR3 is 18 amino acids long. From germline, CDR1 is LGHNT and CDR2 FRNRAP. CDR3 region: CASGLVPVRALRTYEQYF. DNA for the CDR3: TGTGCTAGTGGTTTGGTACCTGTCCGGGCGTTAAGAACCTACGAGCAGTACTTC.

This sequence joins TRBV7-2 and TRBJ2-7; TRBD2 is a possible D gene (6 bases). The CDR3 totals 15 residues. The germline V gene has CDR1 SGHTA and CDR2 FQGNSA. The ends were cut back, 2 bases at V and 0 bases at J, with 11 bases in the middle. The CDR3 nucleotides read TGTGCCAGCAGCTTATTGGGACTGCCCTCCTACGAGCAGTACTTC. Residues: CASSLLGLPSYEQYF. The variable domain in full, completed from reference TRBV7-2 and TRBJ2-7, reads GAGVSQSPSNKVTEKGKDVELRCDPISGHTALYWYRQSLGQGLEFLIYFQGNSAPDKSGLPSDRFSAERTGGSVSTLTIQRTQQEDSAVYLCASSLLGLPSYEQYFGPGTRLTVT.

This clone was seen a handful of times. In DNA form, the CDR3 reads TGTGCCAGCAGCTCAGTAGGGACTAGTTTAGTAGATACGCAGTATTTT. Translating gives CASSSVGTSLVDTQYF. The J gene is TRBJ2-3, the V gene TRBV7-8, with TRBD2 matching over 8 bases. The ends lost 4 bases at V and 5 bases at J; junction bases unmatched: 11. CDR3 size: 16 residues. The germline V gene encodes CDR1 SGHVS and CDR2 FQNEAQ.

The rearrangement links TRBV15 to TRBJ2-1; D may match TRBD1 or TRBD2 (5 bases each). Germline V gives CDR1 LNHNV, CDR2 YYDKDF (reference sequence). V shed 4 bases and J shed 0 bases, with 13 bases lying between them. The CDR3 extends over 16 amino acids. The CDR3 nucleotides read TGTGCCACCAGCACTCTGGGGACCACCTCCTACAATGAGCAGTTCTTC. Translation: CATSTLGTTSYNEQFF.

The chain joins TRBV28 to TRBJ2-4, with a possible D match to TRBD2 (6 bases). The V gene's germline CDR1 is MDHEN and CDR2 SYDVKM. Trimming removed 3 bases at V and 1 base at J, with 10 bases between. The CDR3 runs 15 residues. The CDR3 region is CASSFGGSAKNIQYF. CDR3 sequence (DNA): TGTGCCAGCAGTTTCGGGGGAAGTGCCAAAAACATTCAGTACTTC.

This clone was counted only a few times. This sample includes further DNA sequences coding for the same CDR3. Here the CDR3 reads CASSRTVNTEAFF. CDR3 in DNA: TGTGCCAGCAGTAGGACAGTGAACACTGAAGCTTTCTTT. The chain links TRBV7-9 to TRBJ1-1; possible D gene TRBD1, 6 bases. Germline V gene data show CDR1 as SEHNR and CDR2 as FQNEAQ (reference sequence). The CDR3 has 13 amino acids. Trimming took 6 bases from V and 0 from J, leaving 8 bases between them.

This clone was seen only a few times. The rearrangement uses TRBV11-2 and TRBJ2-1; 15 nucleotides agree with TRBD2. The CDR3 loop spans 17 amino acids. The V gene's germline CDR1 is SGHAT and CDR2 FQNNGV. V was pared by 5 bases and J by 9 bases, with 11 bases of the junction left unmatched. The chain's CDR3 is CASSPRTSGRALSEQFF. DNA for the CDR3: TGTGCCAGCAGCCCTCGGACTAGCGGGAGGGCCCTCAGTGAGCAGTTCTTC.

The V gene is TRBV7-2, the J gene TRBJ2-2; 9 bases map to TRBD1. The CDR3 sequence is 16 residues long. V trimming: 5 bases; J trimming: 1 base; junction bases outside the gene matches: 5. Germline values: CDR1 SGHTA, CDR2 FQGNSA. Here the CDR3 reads CASSAGTGWNTGELFF. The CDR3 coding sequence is TGTGCCAGCAGCGCCGGGACAGGGTGGAACACCGGGGAGCTGTTTTTT. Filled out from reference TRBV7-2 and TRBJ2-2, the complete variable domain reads GAGVSQSPSNKVTEKGKDVELRCDPISGHTALYWYRQSLGQGLEFLIYFQGNSAPDKSGLPSDRFSAERTGGSVSTLTIQRTQQEDSAVYLCASSAGTGWNTGELFFGEGSRLTVL.

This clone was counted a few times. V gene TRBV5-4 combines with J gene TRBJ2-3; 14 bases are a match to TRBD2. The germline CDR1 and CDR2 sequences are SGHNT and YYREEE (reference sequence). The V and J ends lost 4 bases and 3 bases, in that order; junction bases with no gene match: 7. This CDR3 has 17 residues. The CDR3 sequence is CASSAGLAGVATDTQYF. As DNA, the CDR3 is TGTGCCAGCAGCGCGGGACTAGCGGGAGTAGCAACAGATACGCAGTATTTT.

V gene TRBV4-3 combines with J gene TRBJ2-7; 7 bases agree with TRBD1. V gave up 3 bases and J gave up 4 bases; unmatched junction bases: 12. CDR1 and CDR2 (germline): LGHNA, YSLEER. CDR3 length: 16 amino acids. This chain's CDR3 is CASSQWNTGQTYEQYF. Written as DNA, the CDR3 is TGCGCCAGCAGCCAGTGGAATACGGGACAGACATACGAGCAGTACTTC.

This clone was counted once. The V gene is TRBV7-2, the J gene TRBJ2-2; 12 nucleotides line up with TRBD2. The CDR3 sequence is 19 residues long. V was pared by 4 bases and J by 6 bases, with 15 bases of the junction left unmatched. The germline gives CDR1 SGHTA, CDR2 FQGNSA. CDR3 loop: CASSSTGLAGGLVAGELFF. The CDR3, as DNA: TGTGCCAGCAGCTCCACCGGCCTAGCGGGAGGGCTGGTCGCCGGGGAGCTGTTTTTT.

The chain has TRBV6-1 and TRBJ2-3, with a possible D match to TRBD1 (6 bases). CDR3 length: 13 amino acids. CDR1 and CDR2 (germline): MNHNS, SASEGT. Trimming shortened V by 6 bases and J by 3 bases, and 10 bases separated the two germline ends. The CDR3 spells CASRDRSTDTQYF. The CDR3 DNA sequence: TGTGCCAGCAGAGACAGGTCAACAGATACGCAGTATTTT.

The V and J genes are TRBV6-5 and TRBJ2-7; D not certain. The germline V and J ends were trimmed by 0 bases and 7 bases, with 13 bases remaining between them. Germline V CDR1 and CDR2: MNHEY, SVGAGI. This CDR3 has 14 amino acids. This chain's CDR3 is CASSYSGLGWEQYF. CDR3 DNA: TGTGCCAGCAGTTACTCGGGCTTGGGGTGGGAGCAGTACTTC.

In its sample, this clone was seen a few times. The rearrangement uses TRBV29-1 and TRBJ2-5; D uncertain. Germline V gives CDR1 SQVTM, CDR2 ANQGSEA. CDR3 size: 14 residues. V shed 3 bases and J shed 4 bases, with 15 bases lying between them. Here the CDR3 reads CSVEAVKGRETQYF. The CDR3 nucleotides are TGCAGCGTTGAGGCCGTTAAAGGGCGAGAGACCCAGTACTTC.

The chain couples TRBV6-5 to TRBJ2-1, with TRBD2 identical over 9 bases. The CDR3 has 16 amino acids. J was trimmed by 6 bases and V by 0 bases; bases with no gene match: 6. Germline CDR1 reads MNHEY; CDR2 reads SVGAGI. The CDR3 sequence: CASSYSILAGRNEQFF. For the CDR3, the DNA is TGTGCCAGCAGTTACTCGATTCTAGCGGGACGCAATGAGCAGTTCTTC.

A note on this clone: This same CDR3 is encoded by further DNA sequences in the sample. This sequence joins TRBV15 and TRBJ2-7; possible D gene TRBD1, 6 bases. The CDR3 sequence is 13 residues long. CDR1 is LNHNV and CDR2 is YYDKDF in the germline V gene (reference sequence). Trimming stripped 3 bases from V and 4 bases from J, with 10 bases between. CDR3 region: CATSRGDRYEQYF. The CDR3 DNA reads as TGTGCCACCAGCAGGGGAGACAGGTACGAGCAGTACTTC.

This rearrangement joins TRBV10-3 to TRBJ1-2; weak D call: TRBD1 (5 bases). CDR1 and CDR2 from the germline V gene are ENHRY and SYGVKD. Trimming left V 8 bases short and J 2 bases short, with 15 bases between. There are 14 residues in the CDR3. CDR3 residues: CAIGEWGRNYGYTF. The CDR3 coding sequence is TGTGCCATCGGCGAGTGGGGCAGAAACTATGGCTACACCTTC.